The following is a T cell receptor beta chain sequence with its context. Its antigen is still unknown. The data derive from a study of cytomegalovirus exposure and HLA in healthy donors. Study-wide results and limits: Later work associated around 18,000 TCR beta sequences with HLA alleles at 0.05 false discovery rate.

The CDR3 runs 15 residues. With V trimmed by 0 bases and J by 1 base, 2 bases remained unmatched. Germline-derived CDR1 and CDR2 are GTSNPN and SVGIG (reference sequence). These donors, healthy bone marrow donors, were studied. The primer mix had 60 Vbeta and 13 Jbeta primers. Only in-frame clones appear in the TCRdb table, and some are missing; sequencing was by immunoSEQ multiplex PCR. Of a few hundred thousand clones listed, 81% are singletons. Sequenced material: PBMCs. The rearrangement joins TRBV30 to TRBJ2-1; TRBD2 aligns across 8 bases. The sequence came from a woman in her sixties or seventies in good health and CMV-seropositive. In nucleotides, the CDR3 is TGTGCCTGGAGTGTACTAGCGGTGTCCTACAATGAGCAGTTCTTC. Its translation: CAWSVLAVSYNEQFF.